This entry features one TCR beta chain sequence. The clone's antigen remains unknown. Base qualities are not at hand, and no much larger clone is one base apart. This entry is derived from a study of robustness of blood B and T cell sequencing (dated by TCRdb to 2016 to 2019). About the investigation overall: The goal of the study was to find out how much peripheral blood is required to reliably describe the TCRbeta and IgG repertoires of an individual. As technical replicates, two replicate TCRbeta cDNA libraries were prepared from one shared RNA pool derived from a single 10 ml draw. In each of the approximately ten independently drawn blood samples, both the TCRbeta and the IgG repertoires were quantified.

The study at large found these results: EDTA tubes required immediate fractionation, limiting use in multi-site collections. The 1,000 most abundant TCRbeta clonotypes from the pooled draws were detected in every single 10 ml sample. Coverage of the top 10,000 TCRbeta clonotypes approached saturation when 3 or 4 tubes (30-40 ml blood) were combined. The TCRbeta rarefaction curves did not fully level off, which suggests under-sequencing or many low-abundance clonotypes. Of the top 10,000 TCRbeta clonotypes in one technical replicate library, around 95% were also found in the other technical replicate library. Overlap of rare TCRbeta clonotypes did not improve with pooling tubes, implying much larger blood volumes would be needed to capture them. Evidence of cross-contamination, likely caused by batch processing, was seen in one pair of TCRbeta libraries, and the UMI-sequence pairs shared between the two libraries were removed.

mRNA, which captures expressed receptors, was used instead of genomic DNA for quantification of TCRbeta repertoires. Without any cell sorting, leukocytes from the buffy coat were collected into Trizol, and RNA was extracted using the Direct-zol RNA MiniPrep Plus kit. To separate plasma, buffy coat and red blood cells, EDTA blood tubes were immediately centrifuged at 4 degrees C. The library was made by PCR. Sequencing used an Illumina MiSeq. cDNA was synthesized with SMARTScribe reverse transcriptase and a 5' template-switch oligo that added a universal priming site. The template-switch oligo carried a 12-nucleotide random unique molecular identifier (UMI) that tagged each cDNA molecule. During reverse transcription, chain-specific reverse primers targeted TCRbeta transcripts. Uracil DNA glycosylase treatment was used to remove residual template-switch adapters, and a Qiagen MinElute kit was used to purify the cDNA. For the first PCR, around 25 cycles were run with KAPA HiFi HotStart ReadyMix and step-out primers, split across four 50 ul reactions. Products of the first-round PCR were gel-purified before additional amplification. Illumina Nextera adapters were attached in a second PCR of around 8 cycles, and the libraries were then purified and pooled. For each TCRbeta molecule, the UMI barcode was captured by a 50-nucleotide 5' read. Concerning the study's data processing: The MIGEC toolkit was used to group reads by UMI into consensus reads. Forward and reverse consensus reads were merged with PEAR to produce final reads. A custom decontamination script removed identical UMI-sequence pairs shared across libraries, treating them as cross-sample contamination. V(D)J assignment and CDR3 extraction were performed with MIGMAP, a wrapper around IgBLAST. A TCR clonotype was defined as sharing the same V gene, J gene and CDR3 amino acid sequence, and CDR1 and CDR2 were not sequenced. TCRdb trimmed public reads at Q25 via fastp, called clones via MiXCR and kept in-frame beta chains. When rows share a CDR3 protein, they turn into one entry using the most common DNA and genes. Clone size and V and J calls follow TCRdb, not the original study. The sample profile shows approximately 3,600 distinct CDR3 sequences; roughly 50% of them were found once. Around 25% of the sample rests with the top ten.

The sequencing sample was made of peripheral blood. The sequence derives from a human donor in good health.

CDR3 loop: CASSESYEQYF. The sequence in DNA is TGTGCCAGCAGTGAATCTTACGAGCAGTACTTC. The rearrangement joined TRBV25-1 to TRBJ2-7, with no confidently assigned D gene. The CDR3, cysteine through phenylalanine, is 11 amino acids long. Only the CDR3 portion is preserved as DNA: 33 bases, with reading frame beginning at the first base. V is clipped by 1 base and J by 4 bases, and the sequence between their germline boundaries is 2 bases long. As encoded in the germline V gene, CDR1 is MGHDK while CDR2 is SYGVNS.